These T cell receptor beta chains were read from a single sample in a study of beta chain features in type 1 diabetes. Only in-frame clones appear in the TCRdb table, and some are missing; sequencing was by immunoSEQ multiplex PCR. This sample yields roughly 450,000 clones, of which about an eighth are seen a single time; 0.045% to 0.06% belongs to the top ten. Material: naive CD4+ T cells from blood. All receptors derive from a woman in her late teens or twenties in good health. Each CDR3 is given without its conserved first and last residue.

j_gene,len,v_gene,CDR3aa
TRBJ1-1,9,TRBV30,AWSVQVGAF
TRBJ2-3,11,TRBV11-2,ASSSPGGDTQY
TRBJ1-2,13,TRBV18,ASSPGEGSDYGYT
TRBJ2-7,12,TRBV5-1,ASSYDRGAYEQY
TRBJ2-2,13,TRBV15,ATRRWDRDTGELF
TRBJ1-3,9,TRBV20-1,SVPSGNTIY
TRBJ2-7,11,TRBV7-2,ASSRASSYEQY
TRBJ1-3,12,TRBV6-6,ASKEGATGNTIY
TRBJ1-3,12,TRBV7-6,ASSFSNSGNTIY
TRBJ2-3,13,TRBV7-2,ASSFGTGGTDTQY
TRBJ2-7,13,TRBV4-3,ASSRLAGVFYEQY
TRBJ1-2,14,TRBV7-2,ASSLAPMGVKGGYT
TRBJ1-5,12,TRBV27,ASSLRGGGQPQH
TRBJ2-3,13,TRBV5-1,ASSRTGIDTDTQY
TRBJ2-3,15,TRBV18,ASSPMASGPSTDTQY
TRBJ2-5,11,TRBV30,AWSMRGGETQY
TRBJ2-5,12,TRBV29-1,SVVRDGQWETQY
TRBJ2-3,12,TRBV6-6,ASSYEGGGNTQY
TRBJ1-1,11,TRBV30,AHSRNMNTEAF
TRBJ2-5,12,TRBV9,ASGSGPRLETQY
TRBJ2-4,16,TRBV7-2,ASSLGDRSLLAKNIQY
TRBJ2-2,13,TRBV4-3,ASSQDAGYPGELF
TRBJ1-6,13,TRBV10-3,AISEQQGFGSPLH
TRBJ2-1,12,TRBV7-2,ASTPGLGTNEQF
TRBJ2-3,12,TRBV7-3,ASSLDRGTDTQY
TRBJ1-5,11,TRBV29-1,SVGGGVYQPQH
TRBJ2-5,13,TRBV5-1,ASILGGGLLETQY
TRBJ2-1,14,TRBV7-8,ASSVVGLPTVNEQF
TRBJ2-1,11,TRBV7-2,ASSSGTPGEQF
TRBJ2-5,12,TRBV2,ASRTGTGVETQY
TRBJ2-1,14,TRBV5-1,ASSLAGQREGNEQF
TRBJ2-7,12,TRBV7-3,ASSWTGGYTEQY
TRBJ2-3,11,TRBV28,ASSFLGTDTQY
TRBJ2-1,12,TRBV7-2,ASSHRAPYNEQF
TRBJ2-6,14,TRBV5-1,ASSLPASSGANVLT
TRBJ1-5,12,TRBV10-3,AISRGGAGQPQH
TRBJ2-1,13,TRBV6-1,ASSRQGRSYNEQF
TRBJ2-4,12,TRBV7-3,ASIQGMQGPIQY
TRBJ1-2,13,TRBV4-1,ASRDARGAGGGYT
TRBJ2-3,8,TRBV2,ASSERTQY
TRBJ2-5,13,TRBV6-6,ASSPVDRVEETQY
TRBJ2-1,15,TRBV5-8,ASSLAGTSGFYNEQF
TRBJ2-7,13,TRBV18,ASSPANRVSYEQY
TRBJ2-2,14,TRBV7-3,ASSLIQRGVAGELF
TRBJ2-1,13,TRBV18,ASSRATGGPNEQF
TRBJ1-1,14,TRBV4-1,ASSQDLGQWDTEAF
TRBJ2-3,13,TRBV4-1,ASSLDPVSTDTQY
TRBJ1-1,14,TRBV14,ASSQGRWGRNTEAF
TRBJ2-5,11,TRBV7-3,ASSKDRGETQY
TRBJ2-1,11,TRBV30,AWSAASDNEQF
TRBJ2-5,13,TRBV5-1,ASSLDPGGGETQY
TRBJ1-6,11,TRBV6-6,ASSYIEDSPLH
TRBJ2-3,14,TRBV2,ASRSSSGRAPDTQY
TRBJ2-1,13,TRBV7-2,ASSPDRGSYNEQF
TRBJ1-2,14,TRBV29-1,SVVPVEQPVNYGYT